This record concerns one T cell receptor beta chain sequence. The sample originates from a study of shared clonotypes between healthy human individuals. Germline CDR1 reads LNHNV; CDR2 reads YYDKDF (reference sequence). The CDR3 covers 16 residues. The V and J ends lost 0 bases and 1 base respectively, with 10 bases between them. Produced via immunoSEQ multiplex PCR; TCRdb's table is partial and in-frame only. The table includes approximately 1.5 million clones, about 98.5% detected once. This chain connects TRBV15 to TRBJ1-5; unclear D gene. The TCR was taken from a young man in good health. The sample was naive CD4+ T cells sorted from blood. Regarding subset: CD45RA+ positively selected. The CDR3 protein is CATSRDLGWSNQPQHF. The CDR3 DNA is TGTGCCACCAGCAGAGATCTCGGCTGGAGCAATCAGCCCCAGCATTTT. Full variable domain (rest looked up from reference TRBV15 and TRBJ1-5): DAMVIQNPRYQVTQFGKPVTLSCSQTLNHNVMYWYQQKSSQAPKLLFHYYDKDFNNEADTPDNFQSRRPNTSFCFLDIRSPGLGDTAMYLCATSRDLGWSNQPQHFGDGTRLSIL.